This TCR beta chain was profiled in a study of T cell repertoires in cytomegalovirus infection. Looking at the study overall: Recently identified HLA-C-restricted CMV epitopes were used, and well-studied HLA-B-restricted CMV epitopes were used as well. A matching HLA type, together with CMV infection, was signaled by public TCR beta signatures. Overall study findings and caveats: CMV-specific HLA-C-restricted TCR beta clonotypes dominated the ex vivo response. The cumulative frequency of public TCR beta families distinguished individuals who carried CMV together with the relevant HLA.

Concerning this clonotype itself: The antigen is not known.

MiXCR, run by TCRdb on the reads, gives a single entry per CDR3 protein. The sample shows about 890,000 distinct CDR3 sequences, approximately 31% of them seen only once. The CDR3 sequence is 17 residues long. The trim removed 4 bases at V and 6 bases at J, leaving 13 bases unmatched. CDR1 and CDR2 from the germline V gene are MNHEY and SMNVEV (reference sequence). The sequences come from cultured CD8+ T cells from PBMCs, collected from culture after CMV antigen stimulation. The chain couples TRBV27 to TRBJ2-2, with 8 bases aligning to TRBD2. The TCR was taken from a human donor in good health (CMV status not recorded). Some clones in this sample may be carry-over from other donors' samples. CDR3 nucleotides: TGTGCCAGCAGTTCCCTTGAGGCAGCGGGGGTGGCCGGGGAGCTGTTTTTT. Protein: CASSSLEAAGVAGELFF.